These 10 T cell receptor beta chains share one sample of origin, sequenced in a study of cytomegalovirus exposure and HLA in healthy donors. The study ran its PCR with 60 Vbeta and 13 Jbeta primers. The method was immunoSEQ multiplex PCR; TCRdb's version includes in-frame clones alone and lacks a portion of them. The top ten hold 5% to 7.5% of the sample, which has about 160,000 clones, 84% seen once. The sequenced material came from PBMCs. Receptors originate from a man aged 50 to 59 in good health and CMV-seropositive.

The gene calls are TRBV14 and TRBJ2-2; no definite D call. Trimming pared 1 base from V and 1 base from J, leaving 4 bases between. The CDR3 sequence is 14 residues long. Germline values: CDR1 SGHDN, CDR2 FVKESK. CDR3 amino acids: CASSQVQNTGELFF. Here the CDR3 DNA reads TGTGCCAGCAGCCAAGTACAGAACACCGGGGAGCTGTTTTTT.

This clone was seen only once. The gene calls are TRBV11-2 and TRBJ2-7; 12 bases align to TRBD1. Germline CDR1 and CDR2: SGHAT and FQNNGV. The CDR3 covers 15 residues. Trimming cost V 4 bases and J 5 bases; bases outside gene matches: 6. The CDR3 region has the DNA TGTGCCAGCAGCTCATCCGGGACAGGGGGCCACGAGCAGTACTTC. Protein: CASSSSGTGGHEQYF.

Details on this clone: At one end, the junction sequence differs from germline, possibly due to a read error. The CDR3, as DNA: TGTGCCAGCAGCTCTAGCACAGATACGCAGTGTTTT. It encodes CASSSSTDTQCF. The chain combines TRBV11-3 with TRBJ2-3; possible D gene TRBD2, 5 bases. The germline CDR1 and CDR2 sequences are SGHNT and YENEEA. The CDR3 consists of 12 residues.

CDR3 region: CASRTRGIGNTEAFF. The CDR3 region has the DNA TGTGCCAGCAGGACACGGGGTATTGGGAACACTGAAGCTTTCTTT. V usage is TRBV6-5 and J usage is TRBJ1-1; D is unclear. The ends were cut back, 6 bases at V and 1 base at J, with 15 bases in the middle. This CDR3 is 15 amino acids long. CDR1 MNHEY and CDR2 SVGAGI come from the germline V gene.

The chain joins TRBV13 to TRBJ1-2; weak D call: TRBD1 (6 bases). V lost 4 bases and J lost 8, with 11 bases in between. The CDR3 length is 12 residues. Germline lookup yields CDR1 PRHDT and CDR2 FYEKMQ (reference sequence). In DNA, the CDR3 is TGTGCCAGCAGCTCCGGGACACGGGGCTACACCTTC. It encodes CASSSGTRGYTF.

V usage is TRBV11-3 and J usage is TRBJ1-2; TRBD1 is a possible D gene (5 bases). Germline values: CDR1 SGHNT, CDR2 YENEEA. Deletions cut 5 bases from V and 0 bases from J, with 10 bases between. The CDR3 extends over 14 amino acids. The CDR3 bases are TGTGCCAGCAGCCCCCCGACAGCTAACTATGGCTACACCTTC. It translates to CASSPPTANYGYTF.

This chain joins TRBV6-7 and TRBJ2-2, with a tentative D call TRBD2 (7 bases). TRBV6-7 is treated as an ORF (open reading frame) with a function not yet certain. The CDR3 has 19 amino acids. Trimming removed 2 bases at V and 4 bases at J, with 23 bases between. As DNA, the CDR3 is TGTGCCAGCAGTTACAGGTACACGACGGCAGGGGAGGGCACCGGGGAGCTGTTTTTT. This gives the protein CASSYRYTTAGEGTGELFF.

The CDR3 coding sequence is TGTGCCAGCAGTCTAGCGATGTCAGATACGCAGTATTTT. This codes for CASSLAMSDTQYF. The chain couples TRBV25-1 to TRBJ2-3; D perhaps matches TRBD2 (6 bases). V was trimmed by 5 bases and J by 4 bases, leaving 10 bases between them. The CDR3 extends over 13 amino acids. Per germline, CDR1 MGHDK and CDR2 SYGVNS. Combining the CDR3 with reference TRBV25-1 and TRBJ2-3 gives the whole variable domain EADIYQTPRYLVIGTGKKITLECSQTMGHDKMYWYQQDPGMELHLIHYSYGVNSTEKGDLSSESTVSRIRTEHFPLTLESARPSHTSQYLCASSLAMSDTQYFGPGTRLTVL.

V usage is TRBV4-1 and J usage is TRBJ2-1, with D tentatively TRBD1 (6 bases). The CDR3 is made up of 15 amino acids. Germline loops: CDR1 MGHRA, CDR2 YSYEKL. V was trimmed by 0 bases and J by 6 bases, leaving 12 bases between them. The CDR3 protein is CASSQDRTVSNEQFF. The CDR3 nucleotides read TGCGCCAGCAGCCAAGATAGGACAGTTTCCAATGAGCAGTTCTTC.

The gene calls are TRBV6-5 and TRBJ1-2, with TRBD1 as a possible D gene (6 bases). CDR3 length: 13 amino acids. V lost 6 bases and J 2 bases, leaving 10 bases between the germline ends. CDR1 MNHEY and CDR2 SVGAGI come from the germline V gene. CDR3 region: CASSETGNYGYTF. CDR3 nucleotides: TGTGCCAGCAGCGAAACAGGGAACTATGGCTACACCTTC.